The rows below give T cell receptor beta chains drawn from one sample of a study of blood T cell repertoires in COVID-19. Sequenced by immunoSEQ multiplex PCR; TCRdb stores in-frame clones only, minus some. The sample holds approximately 530,000 clones, about 89% seen once. Input material: peripheral blood. Receptors originate from a woman in her forties or fifties with COVID-19, enrolled during active disease. CDR3s include the opening cysteine and the closing phenylalanine or tryptophan. Fields, in order: clone size, D gene, J gene, V gene, CDR3 protein, CDR3 DNA. A D gene is named only where the DNA matches it firmly. Size is omitted from some rows. Given values are once, few, many or a class for expanded clones.

- TRBD2 TRBJ2-1 TRBV6-5 CASRSGGASYNEQFF TGTGCCAGCAGGAGCGGGGGGGCGTCTTACAATGAGCAGTTCTTC
- - TRBJ2-3 TRBV28 CASSFEGMPKIISTDTQYF TGTGCCAGCAGTTTTGAGGGTATGCCCAAAATTATTAGCACAGATACGCAGTATTTT
once - TRBJ1-1 TRBV19 CASRDRPTDEAFF TGTGCCAGTAGAGACAGACCGACAGATGAAGCTTTCTTT
- TRBD2 TRBJ2-7 TRBV29-1 CSVDWGGAGSSYEQYF TGCAGCGTTGATTGGGGGGGAGCGGGGTCCTCCTACGAGCAGTACTTC
- - TRBJ1-3 TRBV6-5 CASSYSWLSGNTIYF TGTGCCAGCAGTTACTCATGGCTCTCTGGAAACACCATATATTTT
- - TRBJ2-1 TRBV29-1 CSVRSGSGEQFF TGCAGCGTCCGATCTGGGTCGGGTGAGCAGTTCTTC
- - TRBJ1-5 TRBV18 CASSLRSDQPQHF TGTGCCAGCTCACTAAGAAGCGATCAGCCCCAGCATTTT
- TRBD1 TRBJ1-2 TRBV4-1 CASSQAPDRGIRGYTF TGCGCCAGCAGCCAAGCTCCGGACAGGGGAATACGTGGCTACACCTTC
few - TRBJ2-7 TRBV12-3/TRBV12-4 CASSSPFGEQYF TGTGCCAGCAGTTCGCCCTTCGGCGAGCAGTACTTC
- - TRBJ2-6 TRBV11-2 CASSSLQFSGANVLTF TGTGCCAGCAGTTCCCTACAGTTTTCTGGGGCCAACGTCCTGACTTTC
- - TRBJ1-1 TRBV2 CASSLQTRTEAFF TGTGCCAGCAGCCTTCAGACCAGGACTGAAGCTTTCTTT
- - TRBJ1-1 TRBV6-5 CASSSNGRRNTEAFF TGTGCCAGCAGTTCCAACGGGAGACGGAACACTGAAGCTTTCTTT
- - TRBJ2-3 TRBV13 CASRDYVTDTQYF TGTGCCAGCAGGGACTACGTCACAGATACGCAGTATTTT
few TRBD1 TRBJ2-2 TRBV5-1 CASSFTGVWSTGELFF TGCGCCAGCAGCTTCACAGGGGTTTGGAGCACCGGGGAGCTGTTTTTT
- - TRBJ2-3 TRBV6-2/TRBV6-3 CASSSLADTQYF TGTGCCAGCAGTTCCCTCGCAGATACGCAGTATTTT
- - TRBJ2-5 TRBV7-2 CASSLEATGTQYF TGTGCCAGCAGCTTAGAGGCCACAGGGACCCAGTACTTC
- - TRBJ1-5 TRBV18 CASSVSGYNQPQHF TGTGCCAGCTCTGTGTCAGGGTACAATCAGCCCCAGCATTTT
- TRBD1 TRBJ2-1 TRBV11-2 CASSYSGQGQNEQFF TGTGCCAGCAGCTACTCGGGACAGGGGCAAAATGAGCAGTTCTTC
- - TRBJ1-5 TRBV6-5 CASRDIKSNQPQHF TGTGCCAGCCGGGACATCAAAAGCAATCAGCCCCAGCATTTT
- TRBD1 TRBJ1-1 TRBV5-4 CASSIQNRGGTEAFF TGTGCCAGCAGCATCCAGAACAGGGGGGGCACTGAAGCTTTCTTT
once - TRBJ1-3 TRBV19 CASRTGTSGNTIYF TGTGCCAGTAGGACGGGAACTTCTGGAAACACCATATATTTT
- TRBD2 TRBJ2-2 TRBV4-1 CASSLPGGERSGELFF TGCGCCAGCAGCCTCCCCGGGGGGGAGAGGAGCGGGGAGCTGTTTTTT
- TRBD1 TRBJ1-6 TRBV27 CASRAPGQGSSPLHF TGTGCCAGCAGGGCACCGGGACAGGGATCCTCACCCCTCCACTTT
- - TRBJ2-7 TRBV12-3/TRBV12-4 CASSYAEVRTLYF TGTGCCAGCAGTTACGCGGAGGTTCGTACGTTGTACTTC
- - TRBJ1-2 TRBV30 CAWSSGVAGYTF TGTGCCTGGAGTTCAGGGGTTGCTGGCTACACCTTC
- - TRBJ2-7 TRBV19 CASSSLGRKIAYEQYF TGTGCCAGTAGTAGTTTGGGCAGAAAAATAGCCTACGAGCAGTACTTC
- - TRBJ2-7 TRBV13 CASSHEGEYEQYF TGTGCCAGCAGCCACGAGGGGGAATACGAGCAGTACTTC
- TRBD2 TRBJ2-1 TRBV11-3 CASRSTSGEQFF TGTGCCAGCAGATCGACTAGCGGTGAGCAGTTCTTC
- - TRBJ2-1 TRBV11-2 CASSFSGKFGDEQFF TGTGCCAGCAGCTTTTCAGGGAAGTTCGGCGATGAGCAGTTCTTC
- - TRBJ2-1 TRBV11-3 CASSPQDSDNEQFF TGTGCCAGCAGCCCTCAAGACAGCGACAATGAGCAGTTCTTC
- TRBD1 TRBJ1-6 TRBV6-5 CASWTGGVSPLHF TGTGCCAGCTGGACAGGGGGCGTTTCACCCCTCCACTTT
- - TRBJ2-1 TRBV18 CASSPQTGYNEQFF TGTGCCAGCTCACCACAGACGGGGTACAATGAGCAGTTCTTC
- - TRBJ2-3 TRBV30 CAWSLRGSLTDTQYF TGTGCCTGGAGCCTACGGGGGAGCCTCACAGATACGCAGTATTTT
- TRBD2 TRBJ2-1 TRBV29-1 CSVSDSRGGNEQFF TGCAGCGTCTCTGACAGTCGCGGGGGTAATGAGCAGTTCTTC
once - TRBJ1-2 TRBV12-3/TRBV12-4 CASSFGGGYTF TGTGCCAGCAGTTTTGGAGGTGGCTACACCTTC
- TRBD1 TRBJ1-2 TRBV28 CASSSGTASNYGYTF TGTGCCAGCAGTTCCGGGACAGCCTCTAACTATGGCTACACCTTC
- TRBD1 TRBJ2-7 TRBV6-6 CASSGDRGAAGDEQYF TGTGCCAGCAGTGGTGACAGGGGGGCGGCCGGTGATGAGCAGTACTTC
few TRBD2 TRBJ2-1 TRBV4-2 CASSPTSGGYNEQFF TGTGCCAGCAGTCCGACTAGCGGGGGCTACAATGAGCAGTTCTTC
once - TRBJ2-7 TRBV4-1 CASSQEGAVGAYEQYF TGCGCCAGCAGCCAAGAGGGAGCGGTCGGTGCCTACGAGCAGTACTTC
- - TRBJ1-1 TRBV18 CASSPLDMNTEAFF TGTGCCAGCTCACCGCTCGACATGAACACTGAAGCTTTCTTT
- TRBD2 TRBJ2-2 TRBV24-1 CATSDWAGAGELFF TGTGCCACCAGTGACTGGGCGGGGGCCGGGGAGCTGTTTTTT
few - TRBJ1-6 TRBV6-6 CASSYAEGWSPLHF TGTGCCAGCAGTTACGCGGAGGGTTGGTCACCCCTCCACTTT
- TRBD2 TRBJ2-5 TRBV24-1 CATSFGGGQETQYF TGTGCCACCAGTTTTGGCGGGGGCCAAGAGACCCAGTACTTC
- TRBD2 TRBJ2-5 TRBV5-1 CASSFLLAGGQETQYF TGCGCCAGCAGCTTCCTCCTAGCGGGGGGGCAAGAGACCCAGTACTTC
- - TRBJ2-3 TRBV9 CASSSRRAGVGTDTQYF TGTGCCAGCAGCTCCCGACGCGCAGGGGTCGGGACAGATACGCAGTATTTT
- TRBD1 TRBJ1-5 TRBV19 CASSIGTGGDQPQHF TGTGCCAGTTCAATCGGGACAGGAGGGGATCAGCCCCAGCATTTT
- - TRBJ1-4 TRBV30 CAWSIGATNEKLFF TGTGCCTGGAGTATAGGGGCAACTAATGAAAAACTGTTTTTT
- - TRBJ1-3 TRBV9 CASSVQGSSGNTIYF TGTGCCAGCAGCGTACAGGGGAGCTCTGGAAACACCATATATTTT
- - TRBJ1-1 TRBV6-5 CASSLNSFPNTEAFF TGTGCCAGCAGCCTAAACAGTTTCCCGAACACTGAAGCTTTCTTT
- - TRBJ2-7 TRBV24-1 CAASPGDTSYEQYF TGTGCCGCCTCCCCAGGGGATACTTCCTACGAGCAGTACTTC
- - TRBJ1-1 TRBV25-1 CASRKTGTANTEAFF TGTGCCAGCAGGAAAACAGGGACGGCGAACACTGAAGCTTTCTTT
- TRBD1 TRBJ1-1 TRBV11-2 CASSPGTGTKAFF TGTGCCAGCAGCCCAGGGACAGGGACTAAAGCTTTCTTT
once - TRBJ1-3 TRBV6-5 CASSYQDTSGNTIYF TGTGCCAGCAGTTACCAGGATACTTCTGGAAACACCATATATTTT
- - TRBJ2-7 TRBV5-1 CASSVVGPSAYEQYF TGCGCCAGCAGCGTCGTGGGGCCTTCCGCCTACGAGCAGTACTTC
few - TRBJ1-4 TRBV20-1 CSARDQEKLFF TGCAGTGCTAGAGATCAGGAAAAACTGTTTTTT
- - TRBJ1-6 TRBV19 CASSTPRGGCCNSPLHF TGTGCCAGTAGTACCCCCCGGGGAGGGTGTTGTAATTCACCCCTCCACTTT
- - TRBJ1-2 TRBV6-1 CASSFFRQAQDGYTF TGTGCCAGCAGTTTCTTTCGACAGGCTCAGGATGGCTACACCTTC